The T cell receptor beta chain described here comes from a study of T cells in Graves' hyperthyroidism and ophthalmopathy. Across the study: Specimen type is peripheral blood, collected at initial diagnosis prior to any treatment.

A note on this clonotype: The antigen is not known.

A NOSPECS grade of at least 4, a Clinical Activity Score of at least 3 and duration under 3 months were recorded in ophthalmopathy patients. Fresh peripheral blood, about 10 ml of it, supplied the PBMCs. The CDR3 regions of TCR beta were amplified from RNA transcripts. With the HTBI primer set, the TCR CDR3 went through a first round of RT-PCR. Using its own MiXCR run on the multiplex PCR reads, TCRdb lists one record per CDR3 protein. The data hold 660,000 or so distinct CDR3 sequences, with roughly 20% observed a single time. Germline V gives CDR1 MNHEY, CDR2 SMNVEV (reference sequence). This CDR3 region has 15 residues. V dropped 6 bases and J dropped 5; count of bases not matched to a gene: 10. Study-wide points: Ophthalmopathy was separated from stable hyperthyroidism by a 13 V-J model.

This chain joins TRBV27 and TRBJ1-5; 7 bases fit TRBD1. The sequencing input was blood. The receptor was derived from a man aged 25 to 45 with Graves' ophthalmopathy. The CDR3 loop reads CASRQGGGRHQPQHF. The CDR3 nucleotides are TGTGCCAGCAGGCAGGGGGGGGGTAGGCATCAGCCCCAGCATTTT.